Sequencing of this T cell receptor (beta chain) was carried out in a study of early T cells in non-severe SARS-CoV-2 infection (dated by TCRdb to the early 2020s). Describing the broader study: Because TCR sequencing was done on bulk RNA from unsorted whole blood, the alpha and beta chains could not be paired.

There are a few counts of this clonotype. Its antigen is unknown. Base-call qualities are not available, and no considerably larger clone is one nucleotide away. Including the terminal cysteine and phenylalanine, the CDR3 comprises 13 residues. Solely the CDR3 DNA is kept, with 39 bases framed from the first base. CDR1 MNHEY and CDR2 SMNVEV are derived from the germline V gene (reference sequence). The germline ends are 16 bases apart after V is trimmed by 6 bases and J by 13 bases. The paper as a whole reports these results and caveats: Matching against VDJdb was skewed toward anti-spike CD8 responses, likely underestimated virus-specific expansions, and missed private and CD4 specificities.

This was a case-control study nested in a cohort of healthcare workers in London, UK, who had nasopharyngeal swab PCR tests and blood samples taken every week. Healthcare workers were enrolled in the week of the UK lockdown, from 23 to 31 March 2020, and were followed every week for up to roughly 15 weeks. The library was produced with 5' RACE. The data were produced on a NextSeq 500. In the TCR library protocol, unique molecular identifiers were attached to individual cDNA molecules to correct for PCR bias and sequencing error. Sequencing covered both TCR alpha and beta chains, and within each sample the abundances of alpha and beta sequences were tightly co-correlated. Per the authors' processing: Decombinator V4 was used to annotate TCR sequences for V gene, J gene and CDR3. TCRs were defined as expanded if a significant change between any two time points was detected under a Poisson model with p below 0.0001. TCR abundances were normalised to the total number of TCRs sequenced per sample and were expressed as counts per million. MAIT TCRs were defined by TRAV1-2 paired with TRAJ12, TRAJ20 or TRAJ33, and iNKT TCRs by TRAV10 paired with TRAJ18. A search of VDJdb, accessed on 1 November 2021, was run for TCRs annotated to CMV, EBV and SARS-CoV-2, with TCRs annotated for multiple antigens excluded. The raw public reads went through TCRdb reprocessing: fastp at Q25, MiXCR clone calling, in-frame beta chains kept. Every CDR3 protein is listed once, alongside the most common genes and DNA of its rows. The V and J calls shown here were made by TCRdb, not taken from the authors' results. The sample profile shows tens of thousands of distinct CDR3 sequences; 10% to 12% of them were found once. The biggest ten clones account for around 12% of the sample.

The sequence was collected from an adult who was a healthcare worker with PCR-confirmed SARS-CoV-2 infection or an uninfected control (not recorded which). The sequences come from whole blood, collected at baseline. The chain uses TRBV27 and TRBJ1-6; a tentative D match to TRBD1 spans 6 bases. The DNA is as follows: TGTGCCAGCAGGCTACAGGGAGAAATTCCCCTCCACTTT. This translates into CASRLQGEIPLHF.